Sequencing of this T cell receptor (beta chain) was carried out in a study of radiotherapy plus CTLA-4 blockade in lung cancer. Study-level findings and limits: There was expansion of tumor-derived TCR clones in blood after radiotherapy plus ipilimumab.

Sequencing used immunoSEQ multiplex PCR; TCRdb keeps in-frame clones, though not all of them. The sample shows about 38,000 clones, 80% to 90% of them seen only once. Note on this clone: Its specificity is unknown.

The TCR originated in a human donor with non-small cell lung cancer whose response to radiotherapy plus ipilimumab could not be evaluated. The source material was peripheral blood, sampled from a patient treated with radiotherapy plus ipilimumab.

CDR3 sequence reads: CASSFRPGQGDEKLFF. The CDR3 DNA reads TGTGCCAGCAGCTTTCGCCCGGGACAGGGGGATGAAAAACTGTTTTTT. The rearrangement joins TRBV7-9 to TRBJ1-4, with 11 bases matching TRBD1. The V gene end was trimmed by 3 bases and the J gene end by 6 bases; junction bases not matched to a gene: 6. Germline-derived CDR1 and CDR2 are SEHNR and FQNEAQ (reference sequence). This CDR3 is built from 16 residues.